These 20 T cell receptor beta chains originate from one sample sequenced in a study of cytomegalovirus exposure and HLA in healthy donors. Both 60 Vbeta primers and 13 Jbeta primers went into the PCR. This table comes from immunoSEQ multiplex PCR, and its TCRdb copy is limited to in-frame clones, with some not included. The sample carries 200,000 to 250,000 clones, just over 75% recorded once. Sample: PBMCs. The receptors here all came from a woman in her fifties or sixties in good health and CMV-seropositive.

The genes are TRBV6-6 and TRBJ2-1; 8 bases match TRBD1. The CDR3 loop spans 13 amino acids. The germline gives CDR1 MNHNY, CDR2 SVGAGI (reference sequence). After removal of 7 bases from V and 6 bases from J, the junction contained 5 bases not matched to a gene. The CDR3 nucleotides read TGTGCCAGCATTGGACAGGGAGGCAATGAGCAGTTCTTC. This sequence encodes CASIGQGGNEQFF.

The V gene is TRBV27, the J gene TRBJ2-7, with 11 nucleotides matching TRBD2. The CDR3 has 15 residues. Germline assignment: CDR1 MNHEY and CDR2 SMNVEV (reference sequence). The V and J ends lost 0 bases and 6 bases, in that order; junction bases with no gene match: 4. The CDR3, as DNA: TGTGCCAGCAGTTTATCGCGTCTAGCGGGAGGCGAGCAGTACTTC. Protein: CASSLSRLAGGEQYF.

This chain joins TRBV7-8 and TRBJ2-6; D is perhaps TRBD2 (6 bases). CDR3 size: 15 residues. Trimming pared 3 bases from V and 0 bases from J, leaving 6 bases between. The V gene's germline CDR1 is SGHVS and CDR2 FQNEAQ. CDR3 amino acids: CASSFGSSGANVLTF. The DNA of the CDR3 is TGTGCCAGCAGCTTCGGGAGCTCTGGGGCCAACGTCCTGACTTTC. Together with reference TRBV7-8 and TRBJ2-6, the CDR3 gives the full variable domain: GAGVSQSPRYKVAKRGQDVALRCDPISGHVSLFWYQQALGQGPEFLTYFQNEAQLDKSGLPSDRFFAERPEGSVSTLKIQRTQQEDSAVYLCASSFGSSGANVLTFGAGSRLTVL.

V gene TRBV19 combines with J gene TRBJ2-3, with D perhaps matching TRBD1 (7 bases). This CDR3 comprises 17 residues. Looked up from germline, CDR1 is LNHDA and CDR2 is SQIVND (reference sequence). The germline V and J ends were trimmed by 0 bases and 6 bases, with 19 bases remaining between them. The CDR3 sequence is CASSIDGWRGLRDTQYF. The CDR3 DNA follows: TGTGCCAGTAGTATAGACGGCTGGAGGGGGCTTCGGGATACGCAGTATTTT.

The chain employs TRBV11-2 and TRBJ2-5, with D perhaps matching TRBD2 (6 bases). The germline CDR1 and CDR2 sequences are SGHAT and FQNNGV. The V end lost 5 bases, the J end lost 2 bases, and 12 bases lay between the germline ends. The CDR3 runs to 14 residues. CDR3 coding DNA: TGTGCCAGCAGCCTCGGGACTTTTCAAGAGACCCAGTACTTC. As protein: CASSLGTFQETQYF.

V is TRBV6-6 and J is TRBJ1-5, with D maybe TRBD1 (6 bases). Deletions cut 5 bases from V and 7 bases from J, with 15 bases between. Per the germline V gene, CDR1 is MNHNY and CDR2 is SVGAGI (reference sequence). CDR3 length: 14 amino acids. CDR3 protein: CASSPRDTRQPQHF. DNA of the CDR3: TGTGCCAGCAGTCCCCGGGACACCAGGCAGCCCCAGCATTTT.

This chain joins TRBV7-9 and TRBJ1-2; D possibly corresponds to TRBD1 (6 bases). V was shortened by 3 bases and J by 2 bases, with 7 bases between the two germline ends. Germline loops: CDR1 SEHNR, CDR2 FQNEAQ (reference sequence). This CDR3 has 13 residues. CDR3 sequence reads: CASSFTGNYGYTF. In DNA, the CDR3 is TGTGCCAGCAGCTTTACAGGGAACTATGGCTACACCTTC.

The table lists this clone with a count of one. The V and J genes are TRBV30 and TRBJ1-4; 9 bases align to TRBD1. This CDR3 is built from 16 residues. CDR1 and CDR2 (germline): GTSNPN, SVGIG (reference sequence). The V segment lost 2 bases and the J segment 9 bases; nucleotides outside the gene matches: 13. The CDR3 region is CAWSPPPGQGMKKLFF. CDR3 coding DNA: TGTGCCTGGAGTCCTCCCCCGGGACAGGGTATGAAAAAACTGTTTTTT. The full variable domain, completed using reference TRBV30 and TRBJ1-4, is SQTIHQWPATLVQPVGSPLSLECTVEGTSNPNLYWYRQAAGRGLQLLFYSVGIGQISSEVPQNLSASRPQDRQFILSSKKLLLSDSGFYLCAWSPPPGQGMKKLFFGSGTQLSVL.

The V gene is TRBV5-4, the J gene TRBJ2-5, with 8 bases matching TRBD2. The closer fit of TRBJ2-7 to the DNA end suggests the J call may be wrong. The CDR3 runs to 15 residues. CDR1 SGHNT and CDR2 YYREEE come from the germline V gene (reference sequence). In DNA, the CDR3 is TGTGCCAGCAGCCCCGAGGGACTAGAGTGTTACGAGCAGTACTTC. Its translation is CASSPEGLECYEQYF.

This clone was detected only a few times. The J gene is TRBJ2-3, the V gene TRBV9; 12 bases agree with TRBD2. The CDR3 is 16 residues long. The germline CDR1 and CDR2 sequences are SGDLS and YYNGEE. The V segment lost 0 bases and the J segment 5 bases; nucleotides outside the gene matches: 4. DNA of the CDR3: TGTGCCAGCAGCGTAGCCCCTAGCGGGAGGGAAGATACGCAGTATTTT. Its protein is CASSVAPSGREDTQYF.

This clone was observed a handful of times. The chain employs TRBV5-1 and TRBJ1-2; D not certain. Trimming removed 3 bases from V and 3 bases from J, with 3 bases in between. The CDR3 has 11 amino acids. CDR1 is SGHRS, CDR2 YFSETQ, per germline. CDR3 nucleotides: TGCGCCAGCAGCTCGTACTATGGCTACACCTTC. Its protein is CASSSYYGYTF.

The sample holds a few counts of this clone. The V gene is TRBV6-1, the J gene TRBJ2-7, with 9 bases lining up with TRBD1. Germline CDR1 MNHNS, CDR2 SASEGT. Unmatched junction bases numbered 12, after V lost 5 bases and J lost 7 bases. The CDR3 runs to 15 residues. Here the CDR3 reads CASSSPGQGVLEQYF. The CDR3 DNA is TGTGCCAGCAGTTCCCCGGGACAGGGCGTTTTGGAGCAGTACTTC.

Comment on this clone: One end of the junction does not line up with germline, which may come from a read error. In nucleotides, the CDR3 is TGTGCCACCAGCAGTTCAGGGGGCAGAGACTCTGGAAATACCATATATTTT. Translating gives CATSSSGGRDSGNTIYF. V is TRBV15 and J is TRBJ1-3, with 8 bases lining up with TRBD1. From germline, CDR1 is LNHNV and CDR2 YYDKDF (reference sequence). The CDR3 runs 17 residues.

The rearrangement uses TRBV5-1 and TRBJ2-2, with a possible D match to TRBD2 (6 bases). Germline V gene data show CDR1 as SGHRS and CDR2 as YFSETQ. V was trimmed by 1 base and J by 4 bases, leaving 8 bases between them. There are 14 residues in the CDR3. CDR3 sequence reads: CASSLRGATGELFF. CDR3 DNA sequence: TGCGCCAGCAGCTTGCGCGGGGCCACCGGGGAGCTGTTTTTT.

The gene calls are TRBV9 and TRBJ1-6, with D possibly being TRBD1 (5 bases). The CDR3 is 15 amino acids. V was pared by 3 bases and J by 6 bases, with 13 bases between. Germline V lookup: CDR1 SGDLS, CDR2 YYNGEE. The CDR3 DNA sequence: TGTGCCAGCAGCGAAAGCCCAGGGCCTAATTCACCCCTCCACTTT. It is translated as CASSESPGPNSPLHF.

V and J are TRBV5-1 and TRBJ2-1, with TRBD2 matching over 9 bases. CDR3 length equals 15 residues. CDR1 is SGHRS and CDR2 is YFSETQ in the germline V gene. V was pared by 6 bases and J by 8 bases, with 12 bases of the junction left unmatched. The DNA of the CDR3 is TGCGCCAGCACCCTTGGCGGGGGGGCCTTGGATGAGCAGTTCTTC. It encodes CASTLGGGALDEQFF.

The genes are TRBV18 and TRBJ2-7, with 8 nucleotides matching TRBD1. The CDR3 has 16 residues. Germline trimming cut 2 bases from V and 1 base from J; bases unmatched to any gene: 7. Per germline, CDR1 KGHSH and CDR2 LQKENI. The DNA for the CDR3 is TGTGCCAGCTCACCATTACAGGGGGTTAGGTCCTACGAGCAGTACTTC. This codes for CASSPLQGVRSYEQYF.

The genes are TRBV6-1 and TRBJ2-5; D not certain. Trimming took off 0 bases at V and 4 bases at J, with 9 bases between the two ends. Germline V gene lookup returns CDR1 MNHNS and CDR2 SASEGT. This CDR3 is 14 amino acids long. The CDR3 region is CASSEARSRETQYF. The CDR3 nucleotides are TGTGCCAGCAGTGAAGCGCGATCGCGAGAGACCCAGTACTTC.

This clone was seen a few times. Written as DNA, the CDR3 is TGTGCCAGCAGTCCGCAGGGGGCCCCTAGCACAGATACGCAGTATTTT. Protein sequence: CASSPQGAPSTDTQYF. V and J are TRBV28 and TRBJ2-3; 8 bases match TRBD1. The length of the CDR3 is 16 residues. In germline, CDR1 is MDHEN, CDR2 SYDVKM. J lost 0 bases, V lost 5 bases, and 7 bases had no gene match.

This chain joins TRBV6-1 and TRBJ1-5; tentatively, D is TRBD1 (5 bases). V was cut by 6 bases and J by 2 bases, with 14 bases left in between. CDR1 and CDR2 (germline): MNHNS, SASEGT. This CDR3 is 15 amino acids long. The CDR3 region is CASSGGGAGNQPQHF. Here the CDR3 DNA reads TGTGCCAGCAGCGGAGGCGGGGCGGGCAATCAGCCCCAGCATTTT.